The clone carrying this T cell receptor beta chain was recorded at least ten times. The target antigen is unknown. The data were obtained in a study of T-cell reconstitution after alpha-beta-depleted transplantation in children. The study, taken as a whole, reports: Some patients owed their high day-60 TCRbeta diversity to surviving recipient T cells and thymic progenitors. T-cell counts and diversity at one year post-transplant came mainly from newly produced T cells. Expanded graft clones numbering several hundred reportedly gave rise to alpha-beta T cells about two months after transplant.

Preparation of the TCRbeta library used unique molecular identifiers. One entry per CDR3 protein, called by TCRdb with MiXCR from the PCR reads. The repertoire holds some 550,000 distinct CDR3 sequences, 23% seen once, with 14% in the top ten. Germline loops: CDR1 DFQATT, CDR2 SNEGSKA (reference sequence). The trim removed 8 bases at V and 1 base at J, leaving 9 bases unmatched. The CDR3 is 14 amino acids. The rearrangement links TRBV20-1 to TRBJ2-5, with TRBD1 matching over 8 bases. The starting material was PBMCs, mostly from graft donor cells, obtained 360 days after TCRalphabeta/CD19-depleted stem cell transplant. The source is a boy in the first two years of life who had a stem cell transplant for acute myeloid leukemia, so the T cells may come from the graft donor. As DNA, the CDR3 is TGCAGTCTACTTCCAGGGGGCCCCCAAGAGACCCAGTACTTC. Translated, it gives CSLLPGGPQETQYF.